This T cell receptor (beta chain) comes out of a study of response to subunit inactivated influenza vaccine. Study results and limitations: That few new T cells are recruited by each seasonal influenza vaccination was the authors' suggestion.

TCRdb processed the RT-PCR reads anew with MiXCR; each CDR3 protein has one entry. The repertoire includes about 700,000 distinct CDR3 sequences, approximately 15% of them detected once, and 5.5% to 7% sits in the top ten. The CDR3 is 12 residues long. V was clipped by 4 bases and J by 8 bases, with 9 bases between them. The germline CDR1 and CDR2 sequences are MGHDK and SYGVNS. With respect to this clonotype: Its antigen is not identified.

Source: PBMCs from blood, taken approximately 15 days before vaccination. The genes are TRBV25-1 and TRBJ2-1; D is uncertain. The receptor was isolated from a man aged 45-65 years who received an inactivated influenza vaccine. This chain's CDR3 is CASSVSSYEQFF. In DNA form, the CDR3 reads TGTGCCAGCAGTGTTAGCAGCTATGAGCAGTTCTTC. The full variable domain, completed using reference TRBV25-1 and TRBJ2-1, is EADIYQTPRYLVIGTGKKITLECSQTMGHDKMYWYQQDPGMELHLIHYSYGVNSTEKGDLSSESTVSRIRTEHFPLTLESARPSHTSQYLCASSVSSYEQFFGPGTRLTVL.